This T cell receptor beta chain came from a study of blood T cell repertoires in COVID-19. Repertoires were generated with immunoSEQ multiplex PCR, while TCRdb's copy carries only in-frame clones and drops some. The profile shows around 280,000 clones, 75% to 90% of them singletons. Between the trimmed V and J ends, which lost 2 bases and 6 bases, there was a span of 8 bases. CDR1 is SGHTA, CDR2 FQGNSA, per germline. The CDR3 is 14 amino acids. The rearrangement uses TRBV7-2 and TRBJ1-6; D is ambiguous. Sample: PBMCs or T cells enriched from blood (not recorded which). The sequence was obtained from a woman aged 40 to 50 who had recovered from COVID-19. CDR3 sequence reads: CASSLIVANSPLHF. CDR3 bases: TGTGCCAGCAGCTTAATCGTGGCTAATTCACCCCTCCACTTT.